These 10 T cell receptor beta chains came from one sample sequenced in a study of shared clonotypes between healthy human individuals. Repertoires were generated with immunoSEQ multiplex PCR, while TCRdb's copy carries only in-frame clones and drops some. The table records around 2.5 million clones, over 85% of them present only once. Material: naive CD4+ T cells from PBMCs. Subset reported: CD45RA+ positively selected. These receptor sequences come from a man younger than 35 in good health. Some clones in this sample may be carry-over from other donors' samples.

This sequence joins TRBV5-6 and TRBJ1-1; D is unclear. The V end was cut by 3 bases, the J end by 5 bases, with 17 bases between. Germline CDR1 is SGHDT and CDR2 is YYEEEE. CDR3 length equals 15 residues. CDR3: CASSSLRGGETEAFF. The CDR3 DNA follows: TGTGCCAGCAGCTCCCTCCGGGGAGGTGAAACTGAAGCTTTCTTT.

The gene calls are TRBV5-1 and TRBJ1-6; D unresolved. From germline, CDR1 is SGHRS and CDR2 YFSETQ. V shed 1 base and J shed 5 bases, with 13 bases lying between them. CDR3 size: 16 residues. CDR3: CASSLTTVDNNSPLHF. The CDR3 bases are TGCGCCAGCAGCTTGACGACGGTCGACAATAATTCACCCCTCCACTTT.

The V call is TRBV7-2, the J call TRBJ2-6; possibly TRBD1 or TRBD2 for D (5 bases each). The germline gives CDR1 SGHTA, CDR2 FQGNSA. This CDR3 region has 14 residues. The V end was cut by 4 bases, the J end by 8 bases, with 12 bases between. The CDR3, as DNA: TGTGCCAGCAGCTGGGTGGGGACGACCAACGTCCTGACTTTC. This sequence encodes CASSWVGTTNVLTF.

The V gene is TRBV5-1, the J gene TRBJ2-7; 8 bases are a match to TRBD1. Germline lookup yields CDR1 SGHRS and CDR2 YFSETQ. CDR3 length: 15 residues. The trim removed 0 bases at V and 6 bases at J, leaving 8 bases unmatched. The CDR3 DNA follows: TGCGCCAGCAGCTTGGGGCCCCCAGGGGGCCGCGAGCAGTACTTC. Amino acid sequence: CASSLGPPGGREQYF.

The J gene is TRBJ2-7, the V gene TRBV6-1; D unresolved. Trimming stripped 7 bases from V and 0 bases from J, with 10 bases between. The CDR3 has 13 amino acids. Germline V gene data show CDR1 as MNHNS and CDR2 as SASEGT. This chain's CDR3 is CASTKDSSYEQYF. The CDR3 region has the DNA TGTGCCAGCACCAAGGATAGCTCCTACGAGCAGTACTTC.

J is TRBJ1-1 and V is TRBV28, with 7 positions matching TRBD1. V gave up 3 bases and J gave up 0 bases; unmatched junction bases: 7. Germline V CDR1 and CDR2: MDHEN, SYDVKM. This CDR3 contains 16 residues. The CDR3 here is CASSFVRGKMNTEAFF. CDR3 coding DNA: TGTGCCAGCAGTTTTGTCAGGGGGAAGATGAACACTGAAGCTTTCTTT.

This clone was seen just once. The V and J genes are TRBV7-2 and TRBJ2-7; 8 bases map to TRBD1. CDR1 and CDR2 from the germline V gene are SGHTA and FQGNSA. This CDR3 contains 18 residues. Trimming at V came to 2 bases and at J to 1 base, leaving 13 bases not matched to a gene. The CDR3 protein is CASSLSPQGARYSYEQYF. The DNA of the CDR3 is TGTGCCAGCAGCTTAAGCCCCCAGGGGGCTAGGTATTCCTACGAGCAGTACTTC.

The chain combines TRBV2 with TRBJ2-7; D is possibly TRBD1 or TRBD2 (7 bases each). The CDR3 is 15 residues long. Germline V gene sequence: CDR1 SNHLY, CDR2 FYNNEI. The ends were cut back, 7 bases at V and 6 bases at J, with 22 bases in the middle. The CDR3 region is CASTLGGGGRGEQYF. The CDR3 DNA sequence: TGTGCCAGCACCCTTGGGGGAGGGGGCCGTGGCGAGCAGTACTTC.

V and J are TRBV7-2 and TRBJ1-3; no definite D call. The germline CDR1 and CDR2 sequences are SGHTA and FQGNSA. The CDR3 runs to 13 residues. V gave up 5 bases and J gave up 4 bases, with 9 bases separating them. The CDR3 DNA reads as TGTGCCAGCAGCCGCCAGGCCGGAAACACCATATATTTT. Translation: CASSRQAGNTIYF.

The J gene is TRBJ2-7, the V gene TRBV6-1; D is perhaps TRBD2 (6 bases). CDR3 length equals 13 residues. In germline, CDR1 is MNHNS, CDR2 SASEGT. Between the trimmed V and J ends, which lost 3 bases and 6 bases, there was a span of 12 bases. The CDR3 sequence: CASSEYREFEQYF. In DNA, the CDR3 is TGTGCCAGCAGTGAGTACCGGGAGTTCGAGCAGTACTTC.